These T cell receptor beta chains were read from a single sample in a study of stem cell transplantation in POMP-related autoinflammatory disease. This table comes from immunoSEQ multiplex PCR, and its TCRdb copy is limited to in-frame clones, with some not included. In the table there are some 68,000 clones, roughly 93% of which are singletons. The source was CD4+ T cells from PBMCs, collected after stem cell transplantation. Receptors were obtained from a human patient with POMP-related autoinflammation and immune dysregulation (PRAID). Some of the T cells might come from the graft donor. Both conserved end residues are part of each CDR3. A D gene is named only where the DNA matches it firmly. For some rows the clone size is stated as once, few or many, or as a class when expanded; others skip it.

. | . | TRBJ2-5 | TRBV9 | TGTGCCAGCAGCGCGCGTACGGGGATGGGAGGTGTTGGGGAGACCCAGTACTTC | CASSARTGMGGVGETQYF
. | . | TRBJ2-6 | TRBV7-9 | TGTGCCAGCAGCCCATCTGGGGCCAACGTCCTGACTTTC | CASSPSGANVLTF
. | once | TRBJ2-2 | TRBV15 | TGTGCCACCAGCAGAGATCACCGCGACACCGGGGAGCTGTTTTTT | CATSRDHRDTGELFF
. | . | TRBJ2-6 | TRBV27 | TGTGCCAGCAGTCTCTCCCTTCTCCGACAGCGCTCTGGGGCCAACGTCCTGACTTTC | CASSLSLLRQRSGANVLTF
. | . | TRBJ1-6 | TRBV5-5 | TGTGCCAGCACCCCGTGGGAAGGGATGAATTCACCCCTCCACTTT | CASTPWEGMNSPLHF
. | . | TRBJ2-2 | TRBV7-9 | TGTGCCAGCAGCTCCTCCGGACTGGCCGGGGAGCTGTTTTTT | CASSSSGLAGELFF
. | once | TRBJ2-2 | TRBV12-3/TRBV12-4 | TGTGCCAGCAGCAGGGGGGTCGGGGAGCTGTTTTTT | CASSRGVGELFF
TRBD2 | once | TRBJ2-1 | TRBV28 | TGTGCCAGCAGTTTGAGCGGGAGGCATTACAATGAGCAGTTCTTC | CASSLSGRHYNEQFF
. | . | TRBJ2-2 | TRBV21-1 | TGTGCCAGCAGCAATGAGGTGGCAGGCCTCCCCGGGGAGCTGTTTTTT | CASSNEVAGLPGELFF
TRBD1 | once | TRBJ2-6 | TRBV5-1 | TGCGCCAGCACCTCACAGGGGGCGCCGGGGGCCAACGTCCTGACTTTC | CASTSQGAPGANVLTF
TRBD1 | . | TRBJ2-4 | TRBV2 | TGTGCCAGCAGCGGACAGGGGACAAAAAACATTCAGTACTTC | CASSGQGTKNIQYF
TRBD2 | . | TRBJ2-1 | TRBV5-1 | TGCGCCAGCAGCTTGGTACTAGCGGGGTCCCGGGAGCAGTTCTTC | CASSLVLAGSREQFF
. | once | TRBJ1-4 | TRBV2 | TGTGCCAGCAGACCCGGGAGAGTAAATGAAAAACTGTTTTTT | CASRPGRVNEKLFF
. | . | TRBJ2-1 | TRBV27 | TGTGCCAGCAGTCTGACCACGAGCTCCTACAATGAACAGTTCTTC | CASSLTTSSYNEQFF
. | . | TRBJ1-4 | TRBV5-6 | TGTGCCAGCAGCTTCCGGCAGGGAGGTAATGAAAAACTGTTTTTT | CASSFRQGGNEKLFF